This T cell receptor (beta chain) was found in a study of T cells in Graves' hyperthyroidism and ophthalmopathy. Study-level findings and limits: Most clonotypes expanded in the thyroid (above 0.001) were also present in blood.

The CDR3 consists of 14 residues. V was trimmed by 0 bases and J by 9 bases, leaving 12 bases between them. In germline, CDR1 is LGHNT, CDR2 FRNRAP. The CDR3 regions of TCR beta were amplified from RNA transcripts. A first-round RT-PCR of the TCR CDR3 used the HTBI primer set. TCRdb processed the multiplex PCR reads anew with MiXCR; each CDR3 protein has one entry. The sample has under 650,000 distinct CDR3 sequences, around 15% seen once; the top ten hold approximately 3.8%. With respect to this clonotype: Its antigen is as yet unknown.

The chain has TRBV12-5 and TRBJ2-1; a possible D gene is TRBD2 (5 bases). This clonotype was obtained from a woman in her 30s with Graves' hyperthyroidism. Specimen: blood. CDR3 amino acids: CASGLVNGIGEQFF. The CDR3 region has the DNA TGTGCTAGTGGTTTGGTAAACGGGATTGGTGAGCAGTTCTTC.